A single TCR beta chain is shown here with its context. Its matching antigen is unknown. This specimen comes from a study of cytomegalovirus exposure and HLA in healthy donors. In the PCR, 60 Vbeta and 13 Jbeta primers were used. Libraries were prepared by immunoSEQ multiplex PCR; TCRdb keeps only in-frame clonotypes and omits some of them. The sample holds about 120,000 clones, 70% to 85% seen once. Overall study findings and caveats: Rarity held for most TCR sequences, but there were some public TCRs that occurred in many donors. In a later analysis, HLA-associated TCR beta chains were more clonally expanded than equally common others.

The source of this sequence is a woman between 18 and 29 years old in good health and CMV-seronegative. The source material was PBMCs.

The CDR3 loop is CASSPLTGRYTGELFF. DNA for the CDR3: TGCGCCAGCAGCCCACTGACAGGGAGGTACACCGGGGAGCTGTTTTTT. The chain couples TRBV4-3 to TRBJ2-2, with D perhaps TRBD1 (7 bases). V lost 4 bases and J lost 3, with 15 bases in between. Germline CDR1 reads LGHNA; CDR2 reads YSLEER. The CDR3 has 16 amino acids.